A single sample gave rise to the 22 T cell receptor beta chains below, sequenced in a study of cytomegalovirus exposure and HLA in healthy donors (TCRdb year 2017). Library preparation employed the immunoSEQ multiplex PCR assay. For the multiplex PCR, a mixture combining 60 forward primers for TCR Vbeta segments and 13 reverse primers for TCR Jbeta segments was used. TCRdb mirrors the immuneACCESS table, restricted to in-frame sequences. Some clones are absent from its copies; in checked studies, under half trace to an unresolved V gene, and the reason for the others is unknown. The table for this sample lists 100,000 to 150,000 clones; over 80% of them were counted only once. The ten most abundant clones make up 2% to 2.5% of the sample. The specimen sequenced was PBMCs. Every receptor here comes from a man aged 25 to 40 in good health and CMV-seronegative.

The V call is TRBV19, the J call TRBJ2-7; D is possibly TRBD1 (6 bases). Germline lookup yields CDR1 LNHDA and CDR2 SQIVND (reference sequence). The CDR3 totals 13 residues. Trimming cost V 5 bases and J 4 bases, with 12 bases left between them. In DNA, the CDR3 is TGTGCCAGTAGTGGGTTGCAGGGGTACGAGCAGTACTTC. It encodes CASSGLQGYEQYF.

The chain's CDR3 is CSGDRGYEQYF. CDR3 nucleotide sequence: TGCAGTGGTGACAGGGGGTACGAGCAGTACTTC. The chain combines TRBV20-1 with TRBJ2-7, with 9 bases fitting TRBD1. The V gene end was trimmed by 7 bases and the J gene end by 4 bases; junction bases not matched to a gene: 2. From germline, CDR1 is DFQATT and CDR2 SNEGSKA (reference sequence). The CDR3 consists of 11 residues.

V usage is TRBV28 and J usage is TRBJ1-1, with a weak D call TRBD1 (5 bases). The CDR3 has 12 amino acids. The germline CDR1 and CDR2 sequences are MDHEN and SYDVKM. Trimming removed 3 bases from V and 7 bases from J, with 9 bases in between. The CDR3 coding sequence is TGTGCCAGCAGTTTGGCGGGGCTTGAAGCTTTCTTT. It is translated as CASSLAGLEAFF. The variable domain in full, completed from reference TRBV28 and TRBJ1-1, reads DVKVTQSSRYLVKRTGEKVFLECVQDMDHENMFWYRQDPGLGLRLIYFSYDVKMKEKGDIPEGYSVSREKKERFSLILESASTNQTSMYLCASSLAGLEAFFGQGTRLTVV.

The sample holds one count of this clone. V usage is TRBV18 and J usage is TRBJ2-1; 12 nucleotides match TRBD1. CDR1 is KGHSH and CDR2 is LQKENI in the germline V gene. There are 18 residues in the CDR3. Trimming removed 3 bases from V and 7 bases from J; junction bases left unmatched: 13. CDR3 loop: CASSPPGQGAGYGNEQFF. The CDR3, as DNA: TGTGCCAGCTCACCGCCGGGACAGGGGGCTGGATACGGGAATGAGCAGTTCTTC.

This clone was seen a few times. The chain links TRBV12-5 to TRBJ1-4; the D gene is possibly TRBD1 (5 bases). Per the germline V gene, CDR1 is LGHNT and CDR2 is FRNRAP. V lost 1 base and J lost 8, with 20 bases in between. The CDR3 length is 17 residues. CDR3 sequence (DNA): TGTGCTAGTGGTTTGGAACACAGGAGGGCGGGTTGGGAAAAACTGTTTTTT. Protein sequence: CASGLEHRRAGWEKLFF.

This clone appeared a single time. Relative to the germline gene, one junction end is altered; a read error may explain this. The chain couples TRBV9 to TRBJ2-6; D is possibly TRBD1 (5 bases). The CDR3 spans 15 residues. Germline V gene lookup returns CDR1 SGDLS and CDR2 YYNGEE. CDR3 residues: CASSVRDTGANGLTF. In nucleotides, the CDR3 is TGTGCCAGCAGCGTAAGGGATACTGGGGCCAACGGCCTGACTTTC.

The rearrangement links TRBV25-1 to TRBJ2-6; TRBD2 is a possible D gene (6 bases). The germline V gene encodes CDR1 MGHDK and CDR2 SYGVNS. Deletions cut 7 bases from V and 7 bases from J, with 17 bases between. This CDR3 is 15 amino acids long. CDR3 sequence: CASIRSGYGANVLTF. DNA for the CDR3: TGTGCCAGCATTCGGAGCGGGTACGGAGCCAACGTCCTGACTTTC.

J is TRBJ2-7 and V is TRBV27; 10 nucleotides match TRBD1. Germline trimming cut 7 bases from V and 6 bases from J; bases unmatched to any gene: 15. CDR3 length: 16 amino acids. Germline lookup yields CDR1 MNHEY and CDR2 SMNVEV (reference sequence). The CDR3 DNA is TGTGCCAGCATTCGAAGTCCGGGACAGGGGCCGGGCGAGCAGTACTTC. It is translated as CASIRSPGQGPGEQYF.

Turning to this clone: Its ends do not fully match the called genes, so a read error is possible. The V call is TRBV7-9, the J call TRBJ2-6, with 10 bases fitting TRBD1. Germline-derived CDR1 and CDR2 are SEHNR and FQNEAQ (reference sequence). The CDR3 is 16 amino acids. CDR3 in amino acids: CASSLGQGAGANGLTF. CDR3 bases: TGTGCCAGCAGCTTAGGACAGGGGGCTGGGGCCAACGGCCTGACTTTC.

The V and J genes are TRBV9 and TRBJ1-2, with a tentative D call TRBD1 (5 bases). V was cut by 2 bases and J by 0 bases, with 8 bases left in between. The CDR3 loop spans 14 amino acids. The germline gives CDR1 SGDLS, CDR2 YYNGEE. CDR3 nucleotide sequence: TGTGCCAGCAGCGTGGACATGTCTAACTATGGCTACACCTTC. Translating it yields CASSVDMSNYGYTF.

The gene calls are TRBV7-6 and TRBJ2-7; 12 bases align to TRBD1. Unmatched junction bases numbered 11, after V lost 4 bases and J lost 4 bases. Germline V gene lookup returns CDR1 SGHVS and CDR2 FNYEAQ. This CDR3 comprises 17 residues. The CDR3 loop reads CASSSNSGTGGPYEQYF. The CDR3 DNA follows: TGTGCCAGCAGCTCCAACTCCGGGACAGGGGGCCCATACGAGCAGTACTTC.

There are a few counts of this clone. The rearrangement uses TRBV5-1 and TRBJ2-3; weak D call: TRBD1 (6 bases). V was trimmed by 6 bases and J by 1 base, leaving 15 bases between them. The CDR3 is 15 residues long. CDR1 SGHRS and CDR2 YFSETQ come from the germline V gene. DNA of the CDR3: TGCGCCAGCACGACGCAGGGGTGGGGCACAGATACGCAGTATTTT. This gives the protein CASTTQGWGTDTQYF.

The genes are TRBV5-4 and TRBJ1-6; 7 bases map to TRBD1. Germline assignment: CDR1 SGHNT and CDR2 YYREEE (reference sequence). The CDR3 covers 15 residues. Unmatched junction bases numbered 4, after V lost 0 bases and J lost 7 bases. The CDR3 coding sequence is TGTGCCAGCAGCTTGGCGACAGGGCAAAATTCACCCCTCCACTTT. It encodes CASSLATGQNSPLHF.

The CDR3 DNA reads as TGTGCCAGCAGTTGGGGACAGGAAGCTTTCTTT. Translated: CASSWGQEAFF. The rearrangement joins TRBV6-5 to TRBJ1-1; 7 bases are a match to TRBD1. Germline V CDR1 and CDR2: MNHEY, SVGAGI. The CDR3 runs to 11 residues. The V and J ends lost 4 bases and 8 bases, in that order; junction bases with no gene match: 1.

The genes are TRBV7-2 and TRBJ2-5; D is unresolved. V lost 3 bases to trimming and J lost 2 bases, with 13 bases between them. The CDR3 covers 15 residues. Per germline, CDR1 SGHTA and CDR2 FQGNSA. CDR3 amino acids: CASSFRRRPQETQYF. Here the CDR3 DNA reads TGTGCCAGCAGCTTTAGGCGGCGACCACAAGAGACCCAGTACTTC.

The V and J genes are TRBV19 and TRBJ1-5; 8 bases are a match to TRBD1. CDR1 and CDR2 (germline): LNHDA, SQIVND (reference sequence). This CDR3 has 15 amino acids. V trimming: 7 bases; J trimming: 4 bases; junction bases outside the gene matches: 9. This chain's CDR3 is CASTRTGSNNQPQHF. The CDR3 nucleotides are TGTGCCAGTACCCGGACAGGGTCCAATAATCAGCCCCAGCATTTT.

The chain joins TRBV7-2 to TRBJ2-7, with 8 nucleotides matching TRBD2. CDR1 SGHTA and CDR2 FQGNSA come from the germline V gene. This CDR3 comprises 15 residues. Trimming cost V 1 base and J 2 bases; bases outside gene matches: 4. The CDR3 loop reads CASSLGSGGAYEQYF. The CDR3 nucleotides are TGTGCCAGCAGCTTAGGCTCGGGGGGGGCCTACGAGCAGTACTTC.

V and J are TRBV5-1 and TRBJ1-1, with TRBD1 matching 7 bases. There are 14 residues in the CDR3. Per the germline V gene, CDR1 is SGHRS and CDR2 is YFSETQ. Germline trimming cut 4 bases from V and 6 bases from J; bases unmatched to any gene: 9. The CDR3 is CASSSEQGISEAFF. CDR3 nucleotide sequence: TGCGCCAGCAGCAGTGAACAGGGGATCTCTGAAGCTTTCTTT.

The chain carries TRBV1 and TRBJ2-1; the D call of TRBD1 is as the table states it, not checked on the DNA. TRBV1 is labeled a pseudogene. The CDR3 extends over 13 amino acids. CDR3 protein: CTSSQGHGDEQFF. The CDR3, as DNA: TGCACCAGCAGCCAGGGACACGGGGATGAGCAGTTCTTC.

This chain links TRBV9 with TRBJ2-5, with D perhaps TRBD2 (6 bases). The CDR3 is 15 residues long. With 3 bases removed from V and 5 bases from J, the gap between germline ends came to 17 bases. The V gene's germline CDR1 is SGDLS and CDR2 YYNGEE. The CDR3 DNA is TGTGCCAGCAGCGGGCGGGGCCTGGGGTGGGAGACCCAGTACTTC. Translating gives CASSGRGLGWETQYF.

J is TRBJ1-1 and V is TRBV6-4; D might be TRBD1 (5 bases). Between the trimmed V and J ends, which lost 3 bases and 4 bases, there was a span of 9 bases. The V gene's germline CDR1 is MRHNA and CDR2 SNTAGT. CDR3 length: 13 residues. The CDR3, as DNA: TGTGCCAGCAGTGAAGGGGTCGGCACTGAAGCTTTCTTT. Translation: CASSEGVGTEAFF.

The chain is built from TRBV18 and TRBJ1-2; 7 bases map to TRBD1. The CDR3 is 13 residues long. With V trimmed by 2 bases and J by 5 bases, 2 bases remained unmatched. Germline V gene sequence: CDR1 KGHSH, CDR2 LQKENI. The CDR3 region has the DNA TGTGCCAGCTCACCAGGGACAGAATATGGCTACACCTTC. The encoded protein is CASSPGTEYGYTF.